A single T cell receptor (beta chain) is shown here with its context. The data were obtained in a study of blood T cells in healthy people across ages. Combining a sample-barcoded 5' primer with a J-beta primer mix, a second PCR ran for about 6 to 11 cycles. TCRdb processed the 5' RACE reads anew with MiXCR; each CDR3 protein has one entry. The sample contains roughly 1.9 million distinct CDR3 sequences, roughly two fifths of which appear only once. This TCR was sampled from a human donor in good health. The sample consisted of blood.

CDR3 DNA sequence: TGTGCCATCAATTATGGGGAAAACCAAGCTTTCTTT. This codes for CAINYGENQAFF. The chain combines TRBV7-3 with TRBJ1-1; no firm D call. The CDR3 is 12 residues long. V shed 10 bases and J shed 9 bases, with 18 bases lying between them. Per the germline V gene, CDR1 is SGHTA and CDR2 is FQGTGA.